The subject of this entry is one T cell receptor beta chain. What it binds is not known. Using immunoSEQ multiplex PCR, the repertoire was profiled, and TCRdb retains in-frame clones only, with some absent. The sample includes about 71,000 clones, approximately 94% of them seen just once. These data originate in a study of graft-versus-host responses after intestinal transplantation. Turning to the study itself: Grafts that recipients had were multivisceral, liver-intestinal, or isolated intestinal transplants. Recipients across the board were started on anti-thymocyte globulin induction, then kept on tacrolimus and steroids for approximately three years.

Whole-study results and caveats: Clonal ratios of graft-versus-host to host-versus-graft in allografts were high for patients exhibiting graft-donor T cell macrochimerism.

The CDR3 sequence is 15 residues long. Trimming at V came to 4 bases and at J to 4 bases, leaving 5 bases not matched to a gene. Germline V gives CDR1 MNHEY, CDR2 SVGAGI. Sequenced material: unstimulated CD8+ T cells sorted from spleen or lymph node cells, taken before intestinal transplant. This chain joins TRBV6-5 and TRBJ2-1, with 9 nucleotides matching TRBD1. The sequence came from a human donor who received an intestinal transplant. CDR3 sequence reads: CASSWGQGEYNEQFF. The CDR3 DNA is TGTGCCAGCAGTTGGGGACAGGGTGAATACAATGAGCAGTTCTTC.